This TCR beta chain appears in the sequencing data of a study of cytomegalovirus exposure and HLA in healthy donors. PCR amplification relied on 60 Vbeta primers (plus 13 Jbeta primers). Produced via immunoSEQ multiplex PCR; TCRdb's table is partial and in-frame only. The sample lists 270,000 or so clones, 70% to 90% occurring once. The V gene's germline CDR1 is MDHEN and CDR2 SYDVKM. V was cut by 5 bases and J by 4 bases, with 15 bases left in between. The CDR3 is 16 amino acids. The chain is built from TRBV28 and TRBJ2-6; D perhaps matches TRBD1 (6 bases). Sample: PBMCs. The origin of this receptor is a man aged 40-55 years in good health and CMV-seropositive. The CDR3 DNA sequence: TGTGCCAGCAGTCGAATCAGGGGTGTCGGGGCCAACGTCCTGACTTTC. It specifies CASSRIRGVGANVLTF.